Here is one T cell receptor (beta chain) with its context. V lost 1 base and J lost 5; bases outside the gene matches: 14. CDR1 SNHLY and CDR2 FYNNEI come from the germline V gene. There are 18 residues in the CDR3. This entry comes from a study of technical replicates of blood from several donors. Assay used: immunoSEQ multiplex PCR; TCRdb lists only in-frame clones, some missing. This table has around 93,000 clones, approximately 95% appearing once. Sequences were obtained from T cells isolated from PBMCs. The chain couples TRBV2 to TRBJ2-7; 10 bases line up with TRBD1. This TCR was sampled from a human donor in good health. CDR3 sequence reads: CASSEDGTGVRVEDEQYF. For the CDR3, the DNA is TGTGCCAGCAGTGAAGACGGGACAGGGGTTCGGGTCGAGGACGAGCAGTACTTC.